These 14 T cell receptor beta chains were sequenced from one sample in a study of cytomegalovirus exposure and HLA in healthy donors. Primers: 60 Vbeta forward and 13 Jbeta reverse. Only in-frame clones appear in the TCRdb table, and some are missing; sequencing was by immunoSEQ multiplex PCR. This sample has 69,000 or so clones; under 85% occur once, and the top ten carry around 10%. Sequencing was performed on PBMCs. The receptors here all came from a woman aged 60 to 75 in good health and CMV-seropositive.

This chain joins TRBV19 and TRBJ2-7; 7 bases match TRBD1. CDR1 and CDR2 (germline): LNHDA, SQIVND (reference sequence). The CDR3 length is 12 residues. V lost 4 bases and J lost 6; bases outside the gene matches: 3. The CDR3 nucleotides read TGTGCCAGTAGTAGACAGGGATCCGAGCAGTACTTC. Protein product: CASSRQGSEQYF.

The rearrangement uses TRBV18 and TRBJ1-5; 9 bases map to TRBD1. The CDR3 has 13 residues. J lost 5 bases, V lost 4 bases, and 0 bases had no gene match. Germline values: CDR1 KGHSH, CDR2 LQKENI. In nucleotides, the CDR3 is TGTGCCAGCTCACGGGACAGGGATCAGCCCCAGCATTTT. Translation: CASSRDRDQPQHF.

The chain is built from TRBV5-4 and TRBJ2-3, with 7 bases fitting TRBD2. The CDR3 extends over 15 amino acids. Trimming removed 4 bases from V and 0 bases from J; junction bases left unmatched: 5. Germline CDR1 is SGHNT and CDR2 is YYREEE (reference sequence). CDR3: CASSLSGVSTDTQYF. The DNA of the CDR3 is TGTGCCAGCAGCCTCAGCGGGGTAAGCACAGATACGCAGTATTTT.

The rearrangement uses TRBV28 and TRBJ1-1, with a possible D match to TRBD1 (5 bases). The germline V gene encodes CDR1 MDHEN and CDR2 SYDVKM. The CDR3 covers 14 residues. V was clipped by 5 bases and J by 2 bases, with 12 bases between them. CDR3 DNA: TGTGCCAGCAGTACTATCAGGGCAAACACTGAAGCTTTCTTT. As protein: CASSTIRANTEAFF.

This clone was recorded only once. The rearrangement joins TRBV25-1 to TRBJ1-3; no definite D call. Trimming took 1 base from V and 0 from J, leaving 16 bases between them. Germline CDR1 MGHDK, CDR2 SYGVNS. The CDR3 sequence is 18 residues long. CDR3 DNA sequence: TGTGCCAGCAGTGAATTTGGTTGGAGGGTGGACTCTGGAAACACCATATATTTT. This sequence encodes CASSEFGWRVDSGNTIYF.

The genes are TRBV27 and TRBJ2-2, with TRBD1 matching over 8 bases. V shed 7 bases, J shed 4 bases, and the junction held 11 bases outside the gene matches. Germline V gene data show CDR1 as MNHEY and CDR2 as SMNVEV (reference sequence). This CDR3 has 16 amino acids. The CDR3: CASKINRDRSTGELFF. CDR3 coding DNA: TGTGCCAGCAAGATAAACCGGGACAGGTCCACCGGGGAGCTGTTTTTT.

The chain uses TRBV7-3 and TRBJ2-2, with D possibly TRBD2 on 5 matching bases. Trimming took off 2 bases at V and 5 bases at J, with 6 bases between the two ends. The CDR3 runs to 13 residues. The germline V gene encodes CDR1 SGHTA and CDR2 FQGTGA. Written as DNA, the CDR3 is TGTGCCAGCAGCTTAGAGGGAACCGGGGAGCTGTTTTTT. It translates to CASSLEGTGELFF.

This clone was seen only a few times. The germline gene is not matched at one end of the junction; a read error may be the cause. The chain uses TRBV12-5 and TRBJ1-4, with 7 bases aligning to TRBD1. CDR1 is LGHNT and CDR2 is FRNRAP in the germline V gene. The CDR3 consists of 13 residues. CDR3 protein: CASGKGTAEKLFF. Here the CDR3 DNA reads TGTGCTAGTGGTAAGGGGACAGCCGAAAAACTGTTCTTT. The full variable domain, with the rest looked up from reference TRBV12-5 and TRBJ1-4, is DARVTQTPRHKVTEMGQEVTMRCQPILGHNTVFWYRQTMMQGLELLAYFRNRAPLDDSGMPKDRFSAEMPDATLATLKIQPSEPRDSAVYFCASGKGTAEKLFFGSGTQLSVL.

The sample holds one count of this clone. The chain carries TRBV7-9 and TRBJ1-1, with D perhaps matching TRBD1 (5 bases). This CDR3 comprises 15 residues. Germline-derived CDR1 and CDR2 are SEHNR and FQNEAQ (reference sequence). The V end was cut by 5 bases, the J end by 0 bases, with 13 bases between. CDR3 sequence: CASSPNRTLNTEAFF. DNA of the CDR3: TGTGCCAGCAGCCCAAACCGGACACTGAACACTGAAGCTTTCTTT.

This clone was detected only a few times. The rearrangement links TRBV2 to TRBJ1-1, with D uncertain. With 8 bases removed from V and 7 bases from J, the gap between germline ends came to 8 bases. The CDR3 consists of 10 residues. CDR1 is SNHLY and CDR2 is FYNNEI in the germline V gene. In DNA, the CDR3 is TGTGCCAGCGGGGAGTATGAAGCTTTCTTT. Protein product: CASGEYEAFF.

The V call is TRBV28, the J call TRBJ1-4; D gene ambiguous. Germline-derived CDR1 and CDR2 are MDHEN and SYDVKM. Trimming took off 8 bases at V and 7 bases at J, with 17 bases between the two ends. This CDR3 has 14 amino acids. For the CDR3, the DNA is TGTGCCAGCCACTCGGTCCGGGCGGGTGAAAAACTGTTTTTT. It yields the protein CASHSVRAGEKLFF.

The CDR3 nucleotides are TGTGCCAGCAGCCTGGGACTAGCTCGGGAGACCCAGTACTTC. Translated, it gives CASSLGLARETQYF. The chain uses TRBV7-8 and TRBJ2-5; TRBD2 aligns across 9 bases. V was pared by 5 bases and J by 5 bases, with 6 bases of the junction left unmatched. This CDR3 is built from 14 residues. CDR1 and CDR2 (germline): SGHVS, FQNEAQ.

The gene calls are TRBV5-1 and TRBJ2-3; 9 nucleotides align to TRBD2. Germline CDR1 is SGHRS and CDR2 is YFSETQ. The CDR3 loop spans 13 amino acids. Trimming cost V 6 bases and J 5 bases; bases outside gene matches: 4. The CDR3 loop is CASKASGEDTQYF. The CDR3 DNA sequence: TGCGCCAGCAAGGCTAGCGGGGAAGATACGCAGTATTTT.

The chain employs TRBV4-1 and TRBJ1-6; D is possibly TRBD1 (5 bases). V was cut by 0 bases and J by 8 bases, with 17 bases left in between. The CDR3 sequence is 17 residues long. Germline-derived CDR1 and CDR2 are MGHRA and YSYEKL. The CDR3 protein is CASSQDSAGQSYSPLHF. CDR3 nucleotides: TGCGCCAGCAGCCAAGATTCGGCAGGACAAAGCTATTCACCCCTCCACTTT.